These 21 T cell receptor beta chains originate from one sample sequenced in a study of T cell responses to AZD1222 COVID-19 vaccine. Sequencing used immunoSEQ multiplex PCR; TCRdb keeps in-frame clones, though not all of them. The repertoire holds fewer than 200,000 clones, with 70% to 90% as singletons. The specimen comprised peripheral blood, sampled 28 days after the second AZD1222 dose. The receptors shown here come from an adult who received the AZD1222 COVID-19 vaccine.

The chain couples TRBV7-9 to TRBJ1-2, with D tentatively TRBD1 (5 bases). This CDR3 is built from 15 residues. The germline V gene encodes CDR1 SEHNR and CDR2 FQNEAQ (reference sequence). Trimming shortened V by 0 bases and J by 3 bases, and 11 bases separated the two germline ends. This CDR3 reads CASSLARGDYYGYTF. The DNA of the CDR3 is TGTGCCAGCAGCTTAGCGCGGGGGGACTACTATGGCTACACCTTC.

The gene calls are TRBV12-3 or TRBV12-4 and TRBJ1-5, with D hard to call. CDR3 length: 12 amino acids. The V gene lost 3 bases and the J gene lost 8 bases, with 8 bases spanning the gap. The CDR3 region is CASSFYREPQHF. CDR3 sequence (DNA): TGTGCCAGCAGTTTCTATAGAGAGCCCCAGCATTTT.

This chain uses TRBV7-9 with TRBJ1-2; D unresolved. V lost 1 base, J lost 4 bases, and 7 bases lay in between. The CDR3 has 13 amino acids. Germline values: CDR1 SEHNR, CDR2 FQNEAQ (reference sequence). This CDR3 is CASSLGARYGYTF. The CDR3 coding sequence is TGTGCCAGCAGCTTAGGGGCCCGCTATGGCTACACCTTC.

The chain couples TRBV5-6 to TRBJ1-2, with D uncertain. The V and J ends lost 0 bases and 2 bases respectively, with 2 bases between them. This CDR3 is built from 12 residues. Germline-derived CDR1 and CDR2 are SGHDT and YYEEEE. CDR3 amino acids: CASSLVNYGYTF. CDR3 in DNA: TGTGCCAGCAGCTTGGTGAACTATGGCTACACCTTC.

The chain is built from TRBV7-9 and TRBJ2-2; D might be TRBD1 (5 bases). Trimming left V 6 bases short and J 5 bases short, with 16 bases between. CDR3 length: 15 residues. CDR1 SEHNR and CDR2 FQNEAQ come from the germline V gene (reference sequence). CDR3 residues: CASSSRQSGTGELFF. DNA for the CDR3: TGTGCCAGCAGTTCTCGACAGTCAGGGACCGGGGAGCTGTTTTTT.

V usage is TRBV5-1 and J usage is TRBJ1-1; TRBD1 agrees at 7 bases. Germline V gene lookup returns CDR1 SGHRS and CDR2 YFSETQ. V gave up 4 bases and J gave up 5 bases; unmatched junction bases: 14. This CDR3 has 16 residues. The CDR3 loop reads CASSHNRQGLGTEAFF. The CDR3 DNA reads TGCGCCAGCAGCCATAATCGACAGGGTTTGGGAACTGAAGCTTTCTTT.

In its sample, this clone was seen once. CDR3 protein: CAISEPPGWEGANDGYTF. CDR3 bases: TGTGCCATCAGTGAGCCGCCCGGGTGGGAAGGGGCGAATGATGGCTACACCTTC. The rearrangement uses TRBV10-3 and TRBJ1-2, with D perhaps matching TRBD1 (5 bases). Trimming left V 2 bases short and J 6 bases short, with 25 bases between. Germline lookup yields CDR1 ENHRY and CDR2 SYGVKD. This CDR3 has 18 amino acids.

The chain carries TRBV19 and TRBJ2-4; unclear D gene. The V end was cut by 5 bases, the J end by 8 bases, with 13 bases between. Germline lookup yields CDR1 LNHDA and CDR2 SQIVND (reference sequence). The CDR3 sequence is 13 residues long. The CDR3 loop reads CASSQTRLDIQYF. CDR3 DNA sequence: TGTGCCAGTAGTCAGACACGGCTGGACATTCAGTACTTC.

The rearrangement joins TRBV25-1 to TRBJ1-1; TRBD1 is a possible D gene (5 bases). Germline CDR1 is MGHDK and CDR2 is SYGVNS. This CDR3 has 14 residues. The V end lost 2 bases, the J end lost 7 bases, and 14 bases lay between the germline ends. The CDR3 region has the DNA TGTGCCAGCAGTGAAGGGGGGAGAGAACGTGAAGCTTTCTTT. Translated: CASSEGGREREAFF.

The rearrangement uses TRBV7-8 and TRBJ1-1; D gene ambiguous. The CDR3 has 13 amino acids. The V end lost 4 bases, the J end lost 9 bases, and 15 bases lay between the germline ends. From germline, CDR1 is SGHVS and CDR2 FQNEAQ. CDR3 sequence (DNA): TGTGCCAGCAGCTCTCGGGAGGGCAGGCAAGCTTTCTTT. This translates into CASSSREGRQAFF.

This clone was recorded only once. The chain joins TRBV30 to TRBJ2-1; tentative D call: TRBD2 (5 bases). V gave up 2 bases and J gave up 0 bases, with 11 bases separating them. The CDR3 covers 15 residues. Germline V gene sequence: CDR1 GTSNPN, CDR2 SVGIG (reference sequence). CDR3 nucleotides: TGTGCCTGGAGTCTGCGGGCTAGCTCCTACAATGAGCAGTTCTTC. Encoded protein: CAWSLRASSYNEQFF.

The chain is built from TRBV5-1 and TRBJ2-5, with D maybe TRBD2 (7 bases). Trimming removed 3 bases at V and 4 bases at J, with 19 bases between. The CDR3 is 16 amino acids. Per germline, CDR1 SGHRS and CDR2 YFSETQ. CDR3 DNA: TGCGCCAGCAGCTCACAACGGGGGGCGGCGATAGAGACCCAGTACTTC. Translation: CASSSQRGAAIETQYF. Combining the CDR3 with reference TRBV5-1 and TRBJ2-5 gives the whole variable domain KAGVTQTPRYLIKTRGQQVTLSCSPISGHRSVSWYQQTPGQGLQFLFEYFSETQRNKGNFPGRFSGRQFSNSRSEMNVSTLELGDSALYLCASSSQRGAAIETQYFGPGTRLLVL.

The chain uses TRBV7-2 and TRBJ2-1, with 9 bases matching TRBD2. CDR1 SGHTA and CDR2 FQGNSA come from the germline V gene. The CDR3 has 15 amino acids. The V segment lost 5 bases and the J segment 4 bases; nucleotides outside the gene matches: 6. The CDR3 DNA follows: TGTGCCAGCAGCCCCGGGACTAGCACATACAATGAGCAGTTCTTC. This sequence encodes CASSPGTSTYNEQFF.

The chain couples TRBV27 to TRBJ2-1; 8 bases fit TRBD1. After removal of 5 bases from V and 3 bases from J, the junction contained 6 bases not matched to a gene. The CDR3 has 15 amino acids. Germline V CDR1 and CDR2: MNHEY, SMNVEV (reference sequence). The CDR3 DNA reads TGTGCCAGCAGTCAGACAGGGGATCTCTACAATGAGCAGTTCTTC. Translation gives CASSQTGDLYNEQFF.

As DNA, the CDR3 is TGTGCCAGCAGCGTAGCCACTAGCGGGGGGGCCAACGATGAGCAGTTCTTC. Protein product: CASSVATSGGANDEQFF. This chain uses TRBV9 with TRBJ2-1; 13 bases fit TRBD2. The V gene end was trimmed by 0 bases and the J gene end by 8 bases; junction bases not matched to a gene: 8. The germline V gene encodes CDR1 SGDLS and CDR2 YYNGEE. This CDR3 is built from 17 residues. Using reference TRBV9 and TRBJ2-1 for the parts outside the CDR3, the full variable domain is DSGVTQTPKHLITATGQRVTLRCSPRSGDLSVYWYQQSLDQGLQFLIQYYNGEERAKGNILERFSAQQFPDLHSELNLSSLELGDSALYFCASSVATSGGANDEQFFGPGTRLTVL.

The chain combines TRBV30 with TRBJ1-6; D gene ambiguous. V lost 2 bases to trimming and J lost 5 bases, with 10 bases between them. This CDR3 is 14 amino acids long. Germline V gene data show CDR1 as GTSNPN and CDR2 as SVGIG (reference sequence). CDR3 loop: CAWSSFTDNSPLHF. The CDR3 DNA sequence: TGTGCCTGGAGTTCTTTTACCGATAATTCACCCCTCCACTTT. The full variable domain, in which reference TRBV30 and TRBJ1-6 provide the parts outside the CDR3, is SQTIHQWPATLVQPVGSPLSLECTVEGTSNPNLYWYRQAAGRGLQLLFYSVGIGQISSEVPQNLSASRPQDRQFILSSKKLLLSDSGFYLCAWSSFTDNSPLHFGNGTRLTVT.

This clone was detected a few times. The rearrangement uses TRBV7-2 and TRBJ1-2; D is uncertain. Germline-derived CDR1 and CDR2 are SGHTA and FQGNSA. Trimming shortened V by 2 bases and J by 9 bases, and 16 bases separated the two germline ends. The CDR3 covers 14 residues. The DNA of the CDR3 is TGTGCCAGCAGCTTATCGGGAGGAGGTGGAAGCTACACCTTC. As protein: CASSLSGGGGSYTF.

The V and J genes are TRBV18 and TRBJ1-1, with 8 nucleotides matching TRBD1. Germline loops: CDR1 KGHSH, CDR2 LQKENI. CDR3 size: 16 residues. V dropped 2 bases and J dropped 0; count of bases not matched to a gene: 5. In DNA, the CDR3 is TGTGCCAGCTCACCAACACAGGGGGTGGTGAACACTGAAGCTTTCTTT. Its translation is CASSPTQGVVNTEAFF. Full variable domain (remainder filled in from reference TRBV18 and TRBJ1-1): NAGVMQNPRHLVRRRGQEARLRCSPMKGHSHVYWYRQLPEEGLKFMVYLQKENIIDESGMPKERFSAEFPKEGPSILRIQQVVRGDSAAYFCASSPTQGVVNTEAFFGQGTRLTVV.

The rearrangement joins TRBV14 to TRBJ2-1, with D possibly matching TRBD1 (6 bases). The V end was cut by 5 bases, the J end by 6 bases, with 17 bases between. Germline-derived CDR1 and CDR2 are SGHDN and FVKESK. This CDR3 contains 15 residues. The CDR3 DNA reads as TGTGCCAGCAGCTCTACAGGGCTCGGTTTCAATGAGCAGTTCTTC. It encodes CASSSTGLGFNEQFF.

Worth noting for this clone: The same CDR3 arises from other DNA sequences in this sample as well. The V gene is TRBV30, the J gene TRBJ1-2; 10 positions agree with TRBD1. CDR3 length equals 12 residues. V was clipped by 5 bases and J by 5 bases; unmatched bases: 2. CDR1 and CDR2 (germline): GTSNPN, SVGIG (reference sequence). The DNA of the CDR3 is TGTGCCTGGGGACAGGGGGGGTATGGCTACACCTTC. Encoded protein: CAWGQGGYGYTF.

The chain combines TRBV7-8 with TRBJ1-2, with D maybe TRBD1 (5 bases). Trimming took off 1 base at V and 9 bases at J, with 15 bases between the two ends. Germline CDR1 and CDR2: SGHVS and FQNEAQ. This CDR3 contains 14 residues. The CDR3 bases are TGTGCCAGCAGCTTAGACGGACGGGGGAGAAGCTACACCTTC. It translates to CASSLDGRGRSYTF.